Listed below are T cell receptor beta chains from one sample, sequenced in a study of cytomegalovirus exposure and HLA in healthy donors. The data were produced by immunoSEQ multiplex PCR, yet TCRdb's version contains in-frame clones alone and is incomplete. This table holds about 190,000 clones, around 78% found once. Sequences were obtained from PBMCs. The receptor set was obtained from a woman aged 25 to 45 in good health and CMV-seropositive. The CDR3 runs from the conserved cysteine through the conserved F or W. Each record gives: J gene, clone size, V gene, CDR3 protein. Not every row has a clone size; where given, it reads once, few, many or a size class.

j_call: TRBJ2-3; clone_size: NA; v_call: TRBV14; cdr3_aa: CASSLNPDTQYF
j_call: TRBJ2-1; clone_size: NA; v_call: TRBV11-3; cdr3_aa: CASSLEGGRDEQFF
j_call: TRBJ2-3; clone_size: NA; v_call: TRBV6-5; cdr3_aa: CASSYTGTGGTDTQYF
j_call: TRBJ2-7; clone_size: NA; v_call: TRBV7-9; cdr3_aa: CASSLSTNSYEQYF
j_call: TRBJ2-3; clone_size: once; v_call: TRBV7-9; cdr3_aa: CASSYSGGGTDTQYF
j_call: TRBJ1-5; clone_size: NA; v_call: TRBV5-1; cdr3_aa: CASSEEGNQPQHF
j_call: TRBJ2-2; clone_size: NA; v_call: TRBV7-7; cdr3_aa: CASSFRERTGELFF
j_call: TRBJ1-5; clone_size: few; v_call: TRBV28; cdr3_aa: CASSLVGGRGYQPQHF
j_call: TRBJ1-4; clone_size: NA; v_call: TRBV9; cdr3_aa: CASSAGQGPEKLFF
j_call: TRBJ2-1; clone_size: NA; v_call: TRBV7-9; cdr3_aa: CASSLGATQNEQFF
j_call: TRBJ1-1; clone_size: NA; v_call: TRBV2; cdr3_aa: CASSEEGRTEAFF
j_call: TRBJ2-2; clone_size: NA; v_call: TRBV6-1; cdr3_aa: CASSEYRIPNTGELFF
j_call: TRBJ2-1; clone_size: NA; v_call: TRBV4-2; cdr3_aa: CASSQTVAGSKVDEQFF
j_call: TRBJ2-7; clone_size: NA; v_call: TRBV21-1; cdr3_aa: CATHRRLANEQYF
j_call: TRBJ2-7; clone_size: NA; v_call: TRBV11-3; cdr3_aa: CASSPVVQTGEQYF
j_call: TRBJ1-1; clone_size: NA; v_call: TRBV7-9; cdr3_aa: CASSFPELNTEAFF
j_call: TRBJ2-4; clone_size: once; v_call: TRBV30; cdr3_aa: CAWTGKNIQYF